This TCR beta chain was captured by sequencing in a study of cytomegalovirus exposure and HLA in healthy donors. Study-wide findings and caveats: Later analysis identified 17,000 or so TCR beta sequences associated with HLA alleles, using a false discovery rate threshold of 0.05. The study labeled 150 or so TCR beta chains cytomegalovirus-associated.

The PCR employed 60 Vbeta primers together with 13 Jbeta primers. Study processing details: The authors later counted some 76 million unique TCR beta chains, around 9.9 million of them shared. The protocol was immunoSEQ multiplex PCR, while the TCRdb copy is restricted to in-frame clones and leaves out a portion. V and J calls and clone size come straight from that table; D and trimming were deduced from the DNA. The table lists 130,000 to 150,000 clones, approximately 77% of them singletons. In this sample, this clone turned up a few times. Its antigen remains unknown. Germline V gene lookup returns CDR1 MNHNS and CDR2 SASEGT. The CDR3 has 12 residues. V was trimmed by 10 bases and J by 1 base, leaving 10 bases between them.

The sample was PBMCs. The chain carries TRBV6-1 and TRBJ1-1; D gene uncertain. This sequence originates from a woman aged 50 to 60 in good health and CMV-seronegative. The CDR3 sequence: CATKRGNTEAFF. The DNA of the CDR3 is TGTGCCACTAAGCGGGGGAACACTGAAGCTTTCTTT.